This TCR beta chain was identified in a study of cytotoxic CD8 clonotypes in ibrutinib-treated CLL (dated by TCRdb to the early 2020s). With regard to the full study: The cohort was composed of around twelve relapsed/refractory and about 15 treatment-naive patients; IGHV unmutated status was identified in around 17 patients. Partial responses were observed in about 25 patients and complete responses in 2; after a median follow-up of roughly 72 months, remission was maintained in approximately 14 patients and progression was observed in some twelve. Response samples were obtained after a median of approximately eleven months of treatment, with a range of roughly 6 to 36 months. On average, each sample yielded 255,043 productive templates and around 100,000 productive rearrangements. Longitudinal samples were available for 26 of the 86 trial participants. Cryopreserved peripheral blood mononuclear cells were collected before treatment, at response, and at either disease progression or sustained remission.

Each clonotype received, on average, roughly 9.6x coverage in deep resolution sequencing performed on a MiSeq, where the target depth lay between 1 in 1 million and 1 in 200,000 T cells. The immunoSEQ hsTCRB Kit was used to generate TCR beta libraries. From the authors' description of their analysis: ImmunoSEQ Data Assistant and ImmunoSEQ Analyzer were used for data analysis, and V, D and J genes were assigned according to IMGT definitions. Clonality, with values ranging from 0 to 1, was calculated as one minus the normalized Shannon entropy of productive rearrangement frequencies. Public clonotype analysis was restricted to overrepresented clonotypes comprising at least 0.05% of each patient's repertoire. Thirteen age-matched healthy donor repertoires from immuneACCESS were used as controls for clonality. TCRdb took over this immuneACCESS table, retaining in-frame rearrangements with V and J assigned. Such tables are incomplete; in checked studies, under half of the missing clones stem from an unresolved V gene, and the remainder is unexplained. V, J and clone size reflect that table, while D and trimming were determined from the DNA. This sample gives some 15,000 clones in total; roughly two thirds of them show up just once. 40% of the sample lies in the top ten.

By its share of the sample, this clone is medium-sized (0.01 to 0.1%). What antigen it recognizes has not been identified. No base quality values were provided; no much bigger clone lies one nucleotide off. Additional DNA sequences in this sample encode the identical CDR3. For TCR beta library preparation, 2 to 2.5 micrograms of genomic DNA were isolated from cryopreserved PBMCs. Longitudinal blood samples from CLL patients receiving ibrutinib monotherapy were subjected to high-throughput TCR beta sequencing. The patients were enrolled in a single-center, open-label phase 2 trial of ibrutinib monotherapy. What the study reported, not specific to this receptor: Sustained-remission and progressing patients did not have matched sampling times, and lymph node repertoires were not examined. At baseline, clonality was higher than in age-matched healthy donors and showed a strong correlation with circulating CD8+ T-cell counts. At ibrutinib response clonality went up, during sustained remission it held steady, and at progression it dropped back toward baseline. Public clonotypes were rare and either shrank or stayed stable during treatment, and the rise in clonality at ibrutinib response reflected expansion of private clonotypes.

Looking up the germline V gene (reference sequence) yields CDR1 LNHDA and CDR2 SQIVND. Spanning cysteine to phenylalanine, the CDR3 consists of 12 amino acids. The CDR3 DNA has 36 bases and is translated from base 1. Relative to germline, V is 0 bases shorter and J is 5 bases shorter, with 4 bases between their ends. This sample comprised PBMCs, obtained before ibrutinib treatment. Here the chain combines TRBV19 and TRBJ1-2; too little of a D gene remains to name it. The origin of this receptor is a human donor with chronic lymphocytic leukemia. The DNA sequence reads TGTGCCAGTAGTATAGATGGGTATGGCTACACCTTC. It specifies CASSIDGYGYTF.